This T cell receptor beta chain is from a study of alternative splicing in chronic myeloid leukemia remission (dated by TCRdb to 2018 to 2021). Looking at the study overall: RNA sequencing was used to profile peripheral blood obtained from chronic-phase CML patients at diagnosis and at remission, and the resulting profiles were compared with those of healthy donors. The RESIST (imatinib), ENESTxtnd (nilotinib) and PINNACLE (nilotinib plus pegylated interferon) trials supplied ten or so diagnostic specimens along with matched remission specimens. The median age was about 49 years at diagnosis, 56 to 65 at remission and more than 35 for the healthy controls. Total leukocytes from peripheral blood collected in EDTA were used as the trial diagnostic specimens. The French Persistem study contributed nine CML samples, of which seven were diagnostic and two were matched remission samples. Female/male counts were 11/5 for diagnosis samples, 8/3 for remission samples and 2/4 for controls. Total RNA was extracted with Trizol from peripheral blood mononuclear cells of diagnosis, remission and control samples.

Its CDR3 holds 15 amino acids, cysteine through phenylalanine. Nucleotide data are not available. Per the germline V gene (reference sequence), LNHDA is the CDR1 and SQIVND is the CDR2. Preparation of the library involved bulk RNA-seq. The TruSeq Stranded RNA sample prep kit was used to generate libraries of poly-A-enriched mRNA from an input of approximately 0.94 ug total RNA. Paired-end sequencing was performed on a HiSeq 2500, with each sample sequenced in triplicate. Each mate in the RNA-seq data had a read length of 125 nucleotides. Per the source publication's procedure: Reads were trimmed and aligned to hg38 with STAR v2.7, with quality control by FASTQC, RSeQC and multiqc. Salmon 0.14.1 was used to quantify gene expression levels as transcripts per million (TPM). Principal component analysis suggested that trial, library batch, sequencing batch, treatment regimen and sex did not drive transcriptomic profiles. Based on TCRdb reprocessing of the reads, there is one entry per CDR3 protein sequence, and DNA is missing. The V and J calls were not made by the authors but by TCRdb's processing. The table for this sample records 35 to 50 distinct CDR3 sequences.

This specimen's time point label, interpreted: chronic-phase CML before TKI therapy (screening/day 1). More than 15 CML patients made up the patient cohort, and matched post-remission samples were obtained for some of these patients. General conclusions and limits of the study: Blood cell composition differed strongly by timepoint, shifting from myeloid progenitor enrichment at diagnosis to mature lymphoid enrichment at remission. At remission, blood cell composition had been reconfigured so that it resembled normal controls enriched in lymphoid cells.

Only a few counts were recorded for this clonotype. This receptor's antigen is unknown. The sequence derives from an adult with chronic myeloid leukemia. Here the chain combines TRBV19 and TRBJ2-7; checking the TCRdb D call of TRBD2 is not possible without DNA. Here the sequenced sample was PBMCs or total blood leukocytes (not recorded which), taken at diagnosis. This receptor has the CDR3 CASSLTSGRANEQYF.